This entry is about one TCR beta chain. The CDR3 runs to 17 residues. Germline assignment: CDR1 KGHSH and CDR2 LQKENI. The data originate from a study of blood T cells in healthy people across ages. Combining a sample-barcoded 5' primer with a J-beta primer mix, a second PCR ran for roughly 6 to 12 cycles. TCRdb redid the calling of the 5' RACE reads with MiXCR, one entry per CDR3 protein. The table lists more than 800,000 distinct CDR3 sequences, 45% of them singletons. The sequencing sample was made of blood. The receptor was isolated from an older woman in good health. The J gene is TRBJ2-4, the V gene TRBV18; D is unresolved. The end of the DNA fits TRBJ2-7 better, so the J call may be wrong. CDR3 nucleotides: TGTGCCAGCTCACCACGTCCCACTGGGCTCGATACCTACGAGCAGTACTTC. Protein product: CASSPRPTGLDTYEQYF.